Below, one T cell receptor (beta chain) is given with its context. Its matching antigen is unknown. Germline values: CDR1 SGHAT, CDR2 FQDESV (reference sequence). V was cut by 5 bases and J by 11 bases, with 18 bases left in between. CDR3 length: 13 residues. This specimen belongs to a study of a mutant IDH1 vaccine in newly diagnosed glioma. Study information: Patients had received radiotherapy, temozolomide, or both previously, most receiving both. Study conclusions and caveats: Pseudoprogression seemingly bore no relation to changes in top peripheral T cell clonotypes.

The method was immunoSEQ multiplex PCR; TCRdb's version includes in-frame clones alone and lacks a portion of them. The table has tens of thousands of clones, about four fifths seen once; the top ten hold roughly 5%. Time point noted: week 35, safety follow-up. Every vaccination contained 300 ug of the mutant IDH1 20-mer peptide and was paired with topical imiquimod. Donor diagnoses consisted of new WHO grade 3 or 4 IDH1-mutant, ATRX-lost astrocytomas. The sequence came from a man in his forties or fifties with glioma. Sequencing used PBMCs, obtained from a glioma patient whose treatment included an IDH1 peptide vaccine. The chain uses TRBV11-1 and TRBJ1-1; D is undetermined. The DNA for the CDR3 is TGTGCCAGCAGCGAAGGAGGACTCCGGGCGGCTTTCTTT. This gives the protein CASSEGGLRAAFF.